The 29 T cell receptor beta chains below all came from one sample that was sequenced in a study of tumor-infiltrating lymphocytes in primary liver carcinoma. Extraction of RNA together with DNA used about 17-34 mg of unsorted bulk tissue. Synthesis of TCR beta cDNA was carried out from 500 ng total RNA with a constant-region primer. Libraries for TCR beta were built through three nested multiplex PCR rounds, which together made up a slightly modified ARM-PCR procedure. Use of TRBV1-TRBV30 forward primers with a C-beta reverse primer characterized the first two PCR rounds, which lasted around 9 cycles each. One entry per CDR3 protein, called by TCRdb with MiXCR from the multiplex PCR reads. The table records tens of thousands of distinct CDR3 sequences, over 70% of them present only once. Sequencing was carried out using liver tumor tissue from sampling region 2. Subset reported: tumor region T2, inferior pole. The receptors shown here come from a middle-aged man with primary liver carcinoma and hepatitis B virus infection.

As for this clonotype: Given a much more abundant clone one base away, this may be a read error. V gene TRBV2 combines with J gene TRBJ1-4; D may be TRBD1 (5 bases). The V gene's germline CDR1 is SNHLY and CDR2 FYNNEI. The CDR3 is made up of 14 amino acids. CDR3 sequence (DNA): TGTACCAGCAGGGCCACGACAACTAATGAAAAACTGTTTTTT. Its protein product is CTSRATTTNEKLFF.

As concerns this clonotype: A junction end diverges from the germline sequence, so it may reflect a read error. The gene calls are TRBV11-2 and TRBJ2-7; D call uncertain. Germline V CDR1 and CDR2: SGHAT, FQNNGV. This CDR3 is built from 14 residues. DNA for the CDR3: TGCGCCAGCAGCTTAATTGACACTGCCTACGAGCGGTACTTC. Residues: CASSLIDTAYERYF.

The chain couples TRBV7-9 to TRBJ2-1; TRBD2 matches at 8 bases. The CDR3 is made up of 16 amino acids. The J segment lost 10 bases and the V segment lost 6 bases, leaving 17 bases of the junction unmatched. Germline V gene lookup returns CDR1 SEHNR and CDR2 FQNEAQ (reference sequence). The CDR3, as DNA: TGTGCCAGCAGACCCTCTAGCGGGTCCGCCTATAACGAGCAGTTCTTC. This sequence encodes CASRPSSGSAYNEQFF.

Comments on this clonotype: A junction boundary mismatches the germline segment, possibly from a read error. The chain uses TRBV5-1 and TRBJ2-1, with D perhaps TRBD2 (5 bases). In germline, CDR1 is SGHRS, CDR2 YFSETQ. CDR3 length equals 15 residues. The CDR3 region is CTSSLSPTSSDEQFF. As DNA, the CDR3 is TGCACCAGCAGCTTGTCACCTACTAGTAGCGATGAGCAGTTCTTC. The full variable domain, its missing parts supplied by reference TRBV5-1 and TRBJ2-1, is KAGVTQTPRYLIKTRGQQVTLSCSPISGHRSVSWYQQTPGQGLQFLFEYFSETQRNKGNFPGRFSGRQFSNSRSEMNVSTLELGDSALYLCTSSLSPTSSDEQFFGPGTRLTVL.

About this clonotype itself: A clone one base away is much larger, so this may be a read error. The J gene is TRBJ2-3, the V gene TRBV10-3; TRBD2 agrees at 7 bases. Germline values: CDR1 ENHRY, CDR2 SYGVKD. The V and J ends lost 11 bases and 10 bases, in that order; junction bases with no gene match: 12. The CDR3 totals 12 residues. CDR3 residues: CAVGPGGVAQYF. CDR3 DNA sequence: TGTGCCGTCGGCCCGGGGGGAGTGGCGCAGTATTTT.

As to this clonotype: One end of the junction fails to match germline, which may point to a read error. The J gene is TRBJ2-3, the V gene TRBV10-1; D could derive from TRBD1 or TRBD2 (6 bases each). The CDR3 length is 14 residues. Per germline, CDR1 WNHNN and CDR2 SYGVQD (reference sequence). The CDR3 nucleotides read TGCGCCAGCAGCGAAGGAGGGGGGCCAGATACGAAGTATTTT. This codes for CASSEGGGPDTKYF.

Worth noting for this clonotype: The junction does not match germline at one end; this may be a read error. The V and J genes are TRBV11-2 and TRBJ2-7; TRBD2 is a possible D gene (6 bases). Looked up from germline, CDR1 is SGHAT and CDR2 is FQNNGV. This CDR3 spans 15 amino acids. CDR3 residues: CANSTTRGRRYEQYF. For the CDR3, the DNA is TGTGCCAACAGCACAACCCGGGGGAGAAGATATGAGCAGTACTTC.

This chain connects TRBV9 to TRBJ2-3; D ambiguous. The DNA end is more similar to TRBJ1-5, so the J call may be wrong. The CDR3 is 13 residues long. Germline CDR1 reads SGDLS; CDR2 reads YYNGEE. Here the CDR3 reads CASSVVSTDTQHF. In DNA form, the CDR3 reads TGTGCCAGCAGCGTAGTTAGCACAGATACACAGCATTTT.

This clonotype was recorded only once. The rearrangement joins TRBV13 to TRBJ2-1; D is unclear. This CDR3 is 11 amino acids long. Germline V CDR1 and CDR2: PRHDT, FYEKMQ (reference sequence). The CDR3: CISSLTGEQFF. CDR3 sequence (DNA): TGTATCAGCAGCTTAACCGGTGAGCAGTTCTTC. The whole variable domain, filled in from reference TRBV13 and TRBJ2-1, reads AAGVIQSPRHLIKEKRETATLKCYPIPRHDTVYWYQQGPGQDPQFLISFYEKMQSDKGSIPDRFSAQQFSDYHSELNMSSLELGDSALYFCISSLTGEQFFGPGTRLTVL.

Turning to this clonotype: Just one base apart from a much larger clone, this may be a read error. The chain joins TRBV28 to TRBJ1-2; D is ambiguous. There are 15 residues in the CDR3. Germline V gene lookup returns CDR1 MDHEN and CDR2 SYDVKM. CDR3 bases: TGTGTCAGCAGTTATCTCGACCGAAAAAACTATGGCTACACCTTC. Translated, it gives CVSSYLDRKNYGYTF.

A word on this clonotype: The conserved phenylalanine or tryptophan is not found at the CDR3 terminus, so this likely reflects a read error. CDR3 DNA: TGTGCCCGGAGCTTGGATATCGGACTAGCCATGGGTGAGCAGTTCATC. It translates to CARSLDIGLAMGEQFI. The J gene is TRBJ2-1, the V gene TRBV11-2, with TRBD2 matching over 8 bases. This CDR3 region has 16 residues. Germline-derived CDR1 and CDR2 are SGHAT and FQNNGV. V was clipped by 11 bases and J by 9 bases; unmatched bases: 21.

As to this clonotype: The junction does not match germline at one end; this may be a read error. The J gene is TRBJ1-2, the V gene TRBV14, with D perhaps matching TRBD1 (6 bases). Germline V gene lookup returns CDR1 SGHDN and CDR2 FVKESK. The CDR3 covers 14 residues. The CDR3 nucleotides are TGTACCAGCAGCCAAGTCAGGGGTGACTATGGCTACACCTTC. It specifies CTSSQVRGDYGYTF.

Concerning this clonotype itself: The DNA is omitted, as the CDR3 cannot be located on it reliably, and the CDR3 follows TCRdb's listing. The rearrangement uses TRBV29-1 and TRBJ2-1; TRBD2, the table's D call, lacks a check against the DNA. Germline assignment: CDR1 SQVTM and CDR2 ANQGSEA. The CDR3 extends over 16 residues, inclusive of both ends. This chain's CDR3 is CSVAWASGSSYNEQLF.

About this clonotype: An end of the junction differs from the germline gene, which may be a read error. CDR3 in amino acids: CATASLAGVSERYF. The CDR3, as DNA: TGCGCCACCGCATCGCTGGCGGGAGTTTCCGAGCGGTACTTC. V is TRBV5-1 and J is TRBJ2-7; 7 nucleotides line up with TRBD2. This CDR3 has 14 residues. Germline CDR1 reads SGHRS; CDR2 reads YFSETQ.

Regarding this clonotype: This likely comes from a read error, as the CDR3 has no conserved phenylalanine or tryptophan at its end. The DNA is left out, because the CDR3 cannot be placed on it with certainty; the CDR3 is given as TCRdb lists it. This rearrangement joins TRBV12-3 or TRBV12-4 to TRBJ2-3; TRBD1, as called in the table, went unchecked against the DNA. Inclusive of both ends, the CDR3 amounts to 17 amino acids. CDR3 residues: CASSSPEGQGRSDTQCS.

The chain carries TRBV18 and TRBJ1-1, with D uncertain. The length of the CDR3 is 14 residues. Trimming removed 0 bases at V and 2 bases at J, with 7 bases between. Germline assignment: CDR1 KGHSH and CDR2 LQKENI. The CDR3 DNA follows: TGTGCCAGCTCACCACCCCTCGGAAACACTGAAGCTTTCTTT. Its translation is CASSPPLGNTEAFF.

The rearrangement uses TRBV29-1 and TRBJ2-1; no reliable D call. This CDR3 has 12 residues. Germline V CDR1 and CDR2: SQVTM, ANQGSEA. The chain's CDR3 is CCAGVQFSEQFF. The CDR3, as DNA: TGCTGCGCTGGAGTACAATTCAGTGAGCAGTTCTTC.

The rearrangement links TRBV10-2 to TRBJ2-3, with TRBD2 matching 9 bases. Germline CDR1 and CDR2: WSHSY and SAAADI. V lost 3 bases, J lost 8 bases, and 15 bases stayed unmatched. The CDR3 covers 17 residues. DNA of the CDR3: TGCGCCAGCAGTGAATGGACTAGCGTGAGAGGGGCGGGTACGCAGTATTTT. Translation gives CASSEWTSVRGAGTQYF.

On this clonotype itself: Lacking the conserved final phenylalanine or tryptophan, this CDR3 likely reflects a read error. It is unclear where the CDR3 begins or ends on the DNA, so no DNA is shown, and the CDR3 is as TCRdb lists it. This chain joins TRBV11-3 and TRBJ2-1; the table gives TRBD1 as D, unverified against the DNA. Germline V gene data show CDR1 as SGHNT and CDR2 as YENEEA. A total of 16 residues make up the CDR3, ends included. The CDR3 reads CASSLGGTGVYNEEFL.

In the case of this clonotype: One end of the junction does not line up with germline, which may come from a read error. The chain joins TRBV11-2 to TRBJ2-3; possible D gene TRBD1, 6 bases. In germline, CDR1 is SGHAT, CDR2 FQNNGV. The CDR3 loop spans 16 amino acids. The chain's CDR3 is CASNLEGVAWTDTRYF. DNA of the CDR3: TGTGCCAGCAACTTAGAGGGAGTAGCGTGGACAGATACGCGGTATTTT.

A word on this clonotype: The junction departs from germline at one end; a sequencing error may be responsible. The gene calls are TRBV11-2 and TRBJ2-5, with D tentatively TRBD2 (5 bases). Germline loops: CDR1 SGHAT, CDR2 FQNNGV. The CDR3 totals 16 residues. The DNA for the CDR3 is TGTGCCAGCAGATCACTGGACTTGGCCCACCAGGAGACCCAGTACTTC. Amino acid sequence: CASRSLDLAHQETQYF.

The DNA for the CDR3 is TGCGCCAGCAGCTTGCAGTCCGGCAGTGTCTATGAGCAGTACTTC. Its translation: CASSLQSGSVYEQYF. The V gene is TRBV5-1, the J gene TRBJ2-7, with D uncertain. Germline V gene lookup returns CDR1 SGHRS and CDR2 YFSETQ. V lost 1 base, J lost 7 bases, and 18 bases lay in between. The CDR3 runs to 15 residues.

Notes on this clonotype: Given a much more abundant clone one base away, this may be a read error. The CDR3 region has the DNA TGTGCCAGCAGCTGGATTGGCCTAGTTAGCACAGATACGCAGTATTTT. This translates into CASSWIGLVSTDTQYF. V is TRBV7-9 and J is TRBJ2-3; D is ambiguous. The CDR3 extends over 16 amino acids. Trimming removed 4 bases from V and 0 bases from J, with 14 bases in between. Looked up from germline, CDR1 is SEHNR and CDR2 is FQNEAQ (reference sequence). The whole variable domain, remainder taken from reference TRBV7-9 and TRBJ2-3, is DTGVSQNPRHKITKRGQNVTFRCDPISEHNRLYWYRQTLGQGPEFLTYFQNEAQLEKSRLLSDRFSAERPKGSFSTLEIQRTEQGDSAMYLCASSWIGLVSTDTQYFGPGTRLTVL.

Concerning this clonotype: A junction boundary mismatches the germline segment, possibly from a read error. The chain carries TRBV28 and TRBJ1-5, with D perhaps matching TRBD1 (5 bases). CDR1 and CDR2 (germline): MDHEN, SYDVKM. This CDR3 has 15 amino acids. The CDR3 loop is CASSLRQGTDQHQHF. In nucleotides, the CDR3 is TGTGCCAGCAGTTTAAGGCAGGGCACGGATCAGCACCAGCATTTT. The full variable domain, with the rest looked up from reference TRBV28 and TRBJ1-5, is DVKVTQSSRYLVKRTGEKVFLECVQDMDHENMFWYRQDPGLGLRLIYFSYDVKMKEKGDIPEGYSVSREKKERFSLILESASTNQTSMYLCASSLRQGTDQHQHFGDGTRLSIL.

With respect to this clonotype: The junction does not match germline at one end; this may be a read error. The J gene is TRBJ2-3, the V gene TRBV28; D is ambiguous. Looked up from germline, CDR1 is MDHEN and CDR2 is SYDVKM. The CDR3 is 14 residues long. The CDR3 sequence is CANSFLNGTDTQYF. The CDR3, as DNA: TGTGCCAACAGTTTCCTTAACGGCACAGATACGCAGTATTTT.

V is TRBV6-5 and J is TRBJ1-4; 9 nucleotides line up with TRBD1. The CDR3 is 17 amino acids. V gave up 6 bases and J gave up 5 bases; unmatched junction bases: 13. Germline lookup yields CDR1 MNHEY and CDR2 SVGAGI. The CDR3 DNA follows: TGTGCCAGCAGCCCAGGACAGGGGCACATAGGGAATGAAAAACTGTTTTTT. It yields the protein CASSPGQGHIGNEKLFF.

With respect to this clonotype: The junction differs from germline at one of its ends, possibly a read error. This rearrangement joins TRBV12-3 or TRBV12-4 to TRBJ2-7; 9 bases are a match to TRBD1. The CDR3 totals 16 residues. CDR3 in DNA: TGTGCCAGCAATTTAGGAACCGGGACAGGGAGATACGAGCAGTACTTT. It is translated as CASNLGTGTGRYEQYF.

As for this clonotype: A junction end diverges from the germline sequence, so it may reflect a read error. The chain combines TRBV6-6 with TRBJ1-5; D ambiguous. This CDR3 comprises 16 residues. The germline V gene encodes CDR1 MNHNY and CDR2 SVGAGI (reference sequence). This CDR3 is CASSYRVEYSNQPQYF. The CDR3 DNA reads TGTGCCAGCAGTTACCGAGTAGAGTATAGCAATCAACCCCAGTACTTT.

CDR3 loop: CASSLKGRNTGELFF. CDR3 sequence (DNA): TGTGCCAGCAGCTTAAAGGGGCGGAACACCGGGGAGCTGTTTTTT. This chain uses TRBV7-9 with TRBJ2-2; weak D call: TRBD1 (5 bases). The CDR3 covers 15 residues. Germline loops: CDR1 SEHNR, CDR2 FQNEAQ (reference sequence). The V and J ends lost 2 bases and 1 base respectively, with 8 bases between them.